The entry below describes one TCR beta chain. No cognate antigen has been identified for it. Mismatch with germline at one junction end may stem from a read error. Library prep was done by multiplex PCR. Instrument used: Illumina HiSeq 2500. Following protocols modified from ARM-PCR, the researchers constructed TCRbeta libraries through three rounds of nested PCR with primers (Table S4). PCR products of 200-500 bp were gel-excised and purified with the QIAquick gel extraction kit before sequencing. Regarding the original processing steps: Trimmomatic was used to clean the reads, FLASH merged the cleaned reads into complete CDR3 sequences, and MiTCR assigned the sequences to V(D)J germline segments. Clonal diversity was calculated as the inverse Simpson's index using VDJtools. Productive reads were defined as in-frame sequences without a premature stop codon. TCRdb reprocessing: public reads trimmed at Q25 with fastp, clones called with MiXCR, in-frame beta chains kept. All rows with the same CDR3 protein become a single entry with the most common DNA and genes. It is TCRdb's table, rather than the study itself, that gives the V and J calls and clone size. The sample includes approximately 100,000 distinct CDR3 sequences, with 60% to 80% observed a single time. 30% to 45% of the sample belongs to the ten largest clones.

The sample belongs to a study of tumor and adjacent non-tumor tissue in lung cancer (dated by TCRdb to the late 2010s). Study-wide context: The cohort included more than 9 adenocarcinoma, a couple of squamous cell carcinoma and 1 small cell lung cancer patients. The roughly 15 enrolled patients, of whom around 10 were men and 5 were women, were aged roughly 30 to 76 years and were diagnosed with TNM stage I to III disease. In total, sequencing yielded fewer than 150 million productive TCRbeta reads, which works out to an average of about 4.17 million reads per sample. The study compared bulk TCRbeta repertoires between lung tumor tissue and matched distant non-tumor lung tissue from around 16 lung cancer patients. For each patient, one tumor sample and one normal lung sample were taken, giving thirty paired specimens that underwent TCRbeta CDR3 sequencing. General findings and caveats noted by the study authors: Neither the sequencing platform nor unique molecular identifiers are mentioned in the methods. Peripheral blood was not sequenced, so blood TCRbeta repertoires in these lung cancer patients were not examined. Tumor tissue showed significantly higher TCR diversity (inverse Simpson) than normal lung tissue, at 431.37 vs 166.20 (P = 0.0075, Mann-Whitney U test). Only approximately 16 patients were included in the cohort, and the need for larger samples and more detailed clinical data was noted by the authors. The top 100 clones accounted for a significantly larger cumulative portion of the repertoire in normal lung than in tumor tissue. TCR diversity was significantly higher in younger patients, and higher tumor TCR diversity was associated with shorter overall and disease-free survival.

As encoded in the germline V gene (reference sequence), CDR1 is DFQATT while CDR2 is SNEGSKA. CDR3 length: 16 amino acids, cysteine to phenylalanine. Kept here is only the CDR3 DNA, which spans 48 bases and is read in frame from base 1. RNA was extracted from bulk unsorted tissue and checked for quality with a NanoDrop ND-1000 and an Agilent 2100. Donors were newly diagnosed lung cancer patients admitted for thoracic surgery in China between August and November 2014, without prior chemotherapy. Patients who had received previous radiotherapy or chemotherapy, or who had another concurrent cancer, were excluded from the study. Pieces of surgical tissue measuring about 1-2 cm3 were kept in RNAlater solution and held at -80 degrees C until needed.

Sequencing used lung tumor tissue. This TCR came from a woman aged 55-75 years with non-small cell lung cancer. In this chain, TRBV20-1 is recombined with TRBJ2-3, with TRBD2 identical over 13 junction bases. The nucleotide sequence is given as TGCAGTGCTACCCTCGGACTAGCGGGAGTCGAAGATACGCGGTATTTT. Translated, it reads CSATLGLAGVEDTRYF.